The 10 T cell receptor beta chains listed next were all sequenced from one sample in a study of blood T cell repertoires in COVID-19 (dated by TCRdb to 2019 to 2021). The library was obtained by the immunoSEQ multiplex PCR assay. TCRdb re-hosts the immuneACCESS table, in-frame sequences only. Its copies lack some clones; in the studies checked, an unresolved V gene accounts for under half of them, and the cause for the rest is not known. Across this sample there are about 480,000 clones, with roughly 88% seen only once. The top ten hold 1.5% to 2% of the sample. Sample: PBMCs or T cells enriched from blood (not recorded which). The receptors shown here come from a woman between 40 and 50 years old who had recovered from COVID-19.

The chain couples TRBV27 to TRBJ2-7; maybe TRBD1 (6 bases). Per the germline V gene, CDR1 is MNHEY and CDR2 is SMNVEV (reference sequence). The V gene lost 0 bases and the J gene lost 6 bases, with 9 bases spanning the gap. The CDR3 is 13 residues long. The CDR3, as DNA: TGTGCCAGCAGTTTATCTCGGGACACCGAGCAGTACTTC. Amino acid sequence: CASSLSRDTEQYF.

CDR3 nucleotides: TGTGCCAGCAGCTTAAGGGGGTTGGGGGCCAACGTCCTGACTTTC. The encoded protein is CASSLRGLGANVLTF. The chain joins TRBV13 to TRBJ2-6; D is perhaps TRBD1 (6 bases). This CDR3 is built from 15 residues. Germline lookup yields CDR1 PRHDT and CDR2 FYEKMQ (reference sequence). V dropped 2 bases and J dropped 4 bases, with 9 bases sitting between them.

In this sample, this clone turned up a few times. The V gene is TRBV18, the J gene TRBJ2-5; the match to TRBD1 covers 9 bases. In germline, CDR1 is KGHSH, CDR2 LQKENI. J gave up 4 bases and V 5 bases, and 5 bases lay outside the gene matches. The CDR3 consists of 14 residues. CDR3 in amino acids: CASSATGGAETQYF. The CDR3 bases are TGTGCCAGCTCAGCTACAGGGGGCGCAGAGACCCAGTACTTC.

The gene calls are TRBV11-2 and TRBJ1-3, with D possibly being TRBD1 (5 bases). CDR3 length: 13 residues. Germline CDR1 SGHAT, CDR2 FQNNGV. Trimming stripped 3 bases from V and 9 bases from J, with 12 bases between. The CDR3 DNA is TGTGCCAGCAGCTTCGCAGGGTTAAGCACCATATATTTT. Translation: CASSFAGLSTIYF. Full variable domain (outside the CDR3, taken from reference TRBV11-2 and TRBJ1-3): EAGVAQSPRYKIIEKRQSVAFWCNPISGHATLYWYQQILGQGPKLLIQFQNNGVVDDSQLPKDRFSAERLKGVDSTLKIQPAKLEDSAVYLCASSFAGLSTIYFGEGSWLTVV.

The rearrangement joins TRBV10-3 to TRBJ1-1, with TRBD1 matching 8 bases. This CDR3 comprises 14 residues. V lost 4 bases to trimming and J lost 3 bases; unmatched junction nucleotides: 4. Germline values: CDR1 ENHRY, CDR2 SYGVKD. The chain's CDR3 is CAISGQGMYTEAFF. Written as DNA, the CDR3 is TGTGCCATCAGTGGACAGGGGATGTACACTGAAGCTTTCTTT.

This clone was recorded once. The chain recombines TRBV11-2 with TRBJ2-7; TRBD2 aligns across 9 bases. Germline V gene sequence: CDR1 SGHAT, CDR2 FQNNGV. There are 18 residues in the CDR3. The trim removed 4 bases at V and 1 base at J, leaving 14 bases unmatched. The CDR3 sequence: CASSSKAGLAGPSYEQYF. In nucleotides, the CDR3 is TGTGCCAGCAGCTCAAAAGCTGGCCTAGCGGGACCATCCTACGAGCAGTACTTC. The whole variable domain, filled in from reference TRBV11-2 and TRBJ2-7, reads EAGVAQSPRYKIIEKRQSVAFWCNPISGHATLYWYQQILGQGPKLLIQFQNNGVVDDSQLPKDRFSAERLKGVDSTLKIQPAKLEDSAVYLCASSSKAGLAGPSYEQYFGPGTRLTVT.

The chain has TRBV11-2 and TRBJ1-5; weak D call: TRBD1 (6 bases). V was trimmed by 1 base and J by 7 bases, leaving 11 bases between them. CDR3 length: 14 residues. Germline CDR1 and CDR2: SGHAT and FQNNGV. The CDR3 here is CASSLARGGQPQHF. CDR3 in DNA: TGTGCCAGCAGCTTAGCCAGGGGTGGCCAGCCCCAGCATTTT.

The chain uses TRBV2 and TRBJ2-1; TRBD2 agrees at 7 bases. CDR3 length: 15 amino acids. The junction had 8 bases not matched to a gene; V was cut back by 6 bases and J by 3 bases. CDR1 is SNHLY, CDR2 FYNNEI, per germline. CDR3 in DNA: TGTGCCAGCAGCGATGGGACTACCAACTACAATGAGCAGTTCTTC. Residues: CASSDGTTNYNEQFF.

The chain couples TRBV5-1 to TRBJ1-1; D perhaps matches TRBD1 (6 bases). Per the germline V gene, CDR1 is SGHRS and CDR2 is YFSETQ. V was clipped by 2 bases and J by 2 bases, with 10 bases between them. This CDR3 contains 14 residues. CDR3 DNA: TGCGCCAGCAGCTTAAGACAGGCAAACACTGAAGCTTTCTTT. It specifies CASSLRQANTEAFF.

This rearrangement joins TRBV30 to TRBJ2-3; 7 bases agree with TRBD2. The CDR3 extends over 19 amino acids. Per the germline V gene, CDR1 is GTSNPN and CDR2 is SVGIG (reference sequence). J gave up 0 bases and V 0 bases, and 15 bases lay outside the gene matches. The CDR3 loop is CAWSVNSREGPASTDTQYF. CDR3 in DNA: TGTGCCTGGAGTGTAAACTCAAGGGAGGGGCCAGCTAGCACAGATACGCAGTATTTT.